This entry lists 12 T cell receptor beta chains sequenced from one sample in a study of shared clonotypes between healthy human individuals. The repertoire was sequenced with immunoSEQ multiplex PCR; TCRdb's copy has only in-frame clones and lacks some. The profile shows 550,000 to 700,000 clones, 55% to 85% of them singletons. The sequenced sample was memory CD4+ T cells sorted from blood. As to subset: CD45RA-negative fraction. These receptors originate from a young woman in good health.

V usage is TRBV7-7 and J usage is TRBJ2-5; 12 bases match TRBD2. CDR3 length equals 15 residues. J gave up 5 bases and V 1 base, and 2 bases lay outside the gene matches. Germline CDR1 reads SSHAT; CDR2 reads FNYEAQ (reference sequence). Here the CDR3 DNA reads TGTGCCAGCAGCTTAGGCGGGACTAGCGGGGAGACCCAGTACTTC. As protein: CASSLGGTSGETQYF.

The chain recombines TRBV11-1 with TRBJ2-2; TRBD2 matches at 7 bases. This CDR3 region has 14 residues. The V segment lost 1 base and the J segment 6 bases; nucleotides outside the gene matches: 2. Germline V gene lookup returns CDR1 SGHAT and CDR2 FQDESV (reference sequence). This CDR3 reads CASSLGEGPGELFF. The CDR3 DNA reads TGTGCCAGCAGCTTAGGGGAGGGGCCCGGGGAGCTGTTTTTT.

V gene TRBV28 combines with J gene TRBJ1-1; 7 bases match TRBD1. This CDR3 region has 13 residues. The germline CDR1 and CDR2 sequences are MDHEN and SYDVKM. The junction had 8 bases not matched to a gene; V was cut back by 6 bases and J by 7 bases. CDR3 loop: CASRRQGGSEAFF. CDR3 in DNA: TGTGCCAGCAGGAGACAGGGTGGTAGTGAAGCTTTCTTT.

This clone was observed a handful of times. This chain uses TRBV15 with TRBJ2-5; 15 nucleotides match TRBD2. CDR3 length: 18 residues. After removal of 3 bases from V and 1 base from J, the junction contained 6 bases not matched to a gene. Looked up from germline, CDR1 is LNHNV and CDR2 is YYDKDF (reference sequence). The CDR3 sequence is CATSSGTSGRTAQETQYF. As DNA, the CDR3 is TGTGCCACCAGCAGCGGGACTAGCGGGAGGACCGCCCAAGAGACCCAGTACTTC.

V is TRBV5-1 and J is TRBJ2-5, with D unresolved. Trimming pared 5 bases from V and 1 base from J, leaving 9 bases between. The CDR3 totals 13 residues. CDR1 and CDR2 from the germline V gene are SGHRS and YFSETQ. CDR3 sequence: CASRSVGQETQYF. CDR3 bases: TGCGCCAGCAGGTCAGTGGGCCAAGAGACCCAGTACTTC.

V is TRBV7-3 and J is TRBJ1-1; TRBD1 matches at 7 bases. The germline V gene encodes CDR1 SGHTA and CDR2 FQGTGA. Unmatched junction bases numbered 10, after V lost 5 bases and J lost 4 bases. The CDR3 has 15 amino acids. CDR3 nucleotide sequence: TGTGCCAGCAGCCCACAGGGGACCCTTGGCACTGAAGCTTTCTTT. Translation gives CASSPQGTLGTEAFF.

Here the CDR3 DNA reads TGTGCCAGCTCCGCGACAGGGGGCGCTAACTATGGCTACACCTTC. This translates into CASSATGGANYGYTF. The chain employs TRBV28 and TRBJ1-2; 10 nucleotides agree with TRBD1. The CDR3 runs to 15 residues. From germline, CDR1 is MDHEN and CDR2 SYDVKM. J was trimmed by 0 bases and V by 8 bases; bases with no gene match: 6.

The J gene is TRBJ2-7, the V gene TRBV6-1; D gene uncertain. V shed 3 bases and J shed 6 bases, with 18 bases lying between them. The length of the CDR3 is 15 residues. CDR1 is MNHNS, CDR2 SASEGT, per germline. The CDR3 loop reads CASSDSLLESSEQYF. The CDR3, as DNA: TGTGCCAGCAGTGACTCCCTGCTTGAGTCGAGCGAGCAGTACTTC.

This chain connects TRBV15 to TRBJ2-7, with 7 bases matching TRBD1. Unmatched junction bases numbered 5, after V lost 4 bases and J lost 2 bases. The germline V gene has CDR1 LNHNV and CDR2 YYDKDF (reference sequence). CDR3 length: 14 residues. The CDR3, as DNA: TGTGCCACCAGCATCAACAGGGGAGCCTACGAGCAGTACTTC. It translates to CATSINRGAYEQYF.

The chain combines TRBV28 with TRBJ1-4; weak D call: TRBD1 (6 bases). Germline V gene lookup returns CDR1 MDHEN and CDR2 SYDVKM. V was cut by 9 bases and J by 6 bases, with 23 bases left in between. The CDR3 has 16 residues. CDR3: CASKPHGGIMHEKLFF. DNA for the CDR3: TGTGCCAGTAAGCCACACGGGGGCATCATGCATGAAAAACTGTTTTTT.

Of note for this clone: This CDR3 is also generated by other DNA sequences in the sample. The chain recombines TRBV2 with TRBJ1-1, with a possible D match to TRBD1 (6 bases). The CDR3 is 13 residues long. Germline CDR1 reads SNHLY; CDR2 reads FYNNEI. V was shortened by 6 bases and J by 0 bases, with 8 bases between the two germline ends. CDR3 residues: CASRRDMNTEAFF. The CDR3, as DNA: TGTGCCAGCAGGAGGGACATGAACACTGAAGCTTTCTTT.

The CDR3 region has the DNA TGTGCCAGCAGCGACGATCCCCGGGACAGGGGTGAAAAACTGTTTTTT. This sequence encodes CASSDDPRDRGEKLFF. V usage is TRBV4-2 and J usage is TRBJ1-4, with 10 bases identical to TRBD1. CDR3 length: 16 residues. Germline-derived CDR1 and CDR2 are LGHNA and YNFKEQ. The ends lost 5 bases at V and 7 bases at J; junction bases unmatched: 10.